This TCR beta chain was observed in a study of blood T cell repertoires in COVID-19. As for the study in general: Sources were T cells, B-cell-depleted T cells, or PBMCs; the material itself was cDNA or gDNA.

The CDR3 extends over 16 amino acids. The V gene's germline CDR1 is KGHSH and CDR2 LQKENI. Losses at the gene ends were 3 bases for V and 4 bases for J; bases not matched to a gene: 7. As handled by the study authors: Amplification from reference gene primers served as the basis for estimated nucleated cell counts. TCRdb's table, derived via immunoSEQ multiplex PCR, lists solely in-frame clones and lacks some. V and J calls and clone size are those listed in that table; D and trimming were worked out from the DNA. The sample holds 90,000 or so clones, about nine tenths seen once. The Seattle patients joined while their infection was active and were tracked longitudinally afterward.

V is TRBV18 and J is TRBJ1-2, with TRBD1 matching 11 bases. Sample: peripheral blood. The TCR originated in a man aged 60-69 years with COVID-19, enrolled during active disease. CDR3 region: CASSPGQGALGYGYTF. Written as DNA, the CDR3 is TGTGCCAGCTCACCCGGACAGGGGGCATTAGGCTATGGCTACACCTTC.